The 8 T cell receptor beta chains given below trace back to one sample, sequenced in a study of shared clonotypes between healthy human individuals. Libraries were prepared by immunoSEQ multiplex PCR; TCRdb keeps only in-frame clonotypes and omits some of them. This table has 850,000 to 1,200,000 clones, around 76% appearing once. The material sequenced was memory CD4+ T cells sorted from blood. Subset indicated: CD45RA-negative fraction. The receptors were sampled from a young man in good health.

The chain recombines TRBV5-1 with TRBJ2-3, with 9 bases aligning to TRBD2. The V gene's germline CDR1 is SGHRS and CDR2 YFSETQ. The J segment lost 8 bases and the V segment lost 0 bases, leaving 7 bases of the junction unmatched. The CDR3 contains 15 residues. DNA for the CDR3: TGCGCCAGCAGCTTGGACGGTAGCGGGGGAGTTACGCAGTATTTT. Translated, it gives CASSLDGSGGVTQYF.

The rearrangement uses TRBV2 and TRBJ2-1, with 9 bases fitting TRBD2. V was pared by 8 bases and J by 15 bases, with 8 bases of the junction left unmatched. CDR1 and CDR2 (germline): SNHLY, FYNNEI. The CDR3 runs to 11 residues. CDR3 residues: CASSLAGAGFF. DNA of the CDR3: TGTGCCAGCTCCTTAGCGGGAGCGGGGTTCTTC.

The rearrangement uses TRBV5-1 and TRBJ2-1; tentatively, D is TRBD1 or TRBD2 (5 bases each). This CDR3 contains 16 residues. Trimming cost V 4 bases and J 5 bases, with 19 bases left between them. The germline gives CDR1 SGHRS, CDR2 YFSETQ. This CDR3 is CASSANLWGPNNEQFF. CDR3 nucleotide sequence: TGCGCCAGCAGCGCGAACCTCTGGGGACCGAACAATGAGCAGTTCTTC.

This chain joins TRBV15 and TRBJ1-5, with D perhaps matching TRBD1 (5 bases). Per the germline V gene, CDR1 is LNHNV and CDR2 is YYDKDF (reference sequence). Between the trimmed V and J ends, which lost 1 base and 5 bases, there was a span of 9 bases. The length of the CDR3 is 14 residues. CDR3 region: CATSRGDSDQPQHF. As DNA, the CDR3 is TGTGCCACCAGCAGAGGGGACTCAGATCAGCCCCAGCATTTT.

The chain uses TRBV5-1 and TRBJ2-7; 10 bases are shared with TRBD2. J gave up 2 bases and V 3 bases, and 8 bases lay outside the gene matches. CDR1 SGHRS and CDR2 YFSETQ come from the germline V gene. This CDR3 is built from 16 residues. CDR3 sequence reads: CASSSSSGSLPYEQYF. CDR3 nucleotide sequence: TGCGCCAGCAGCTCTTCTAGCGGGAGTCTCCCCTACGAGCAGTACTTC.

The chain employs TRBV6-5 and TRBJ1-3, with TRBD1 identical over 9 bases. The CDR3 is 14 amino acids. The trim removed 6 bases at V and 2 bases at J, leaving 2 bases unmatched. Germline V gene data show CDR1 as MNHEY and CDR2 as SVGAGI. Written as DNA, the CDR3 is TGTGCCAGCAGCACAGGGGGCCCTGGAAACACCATATATTTT. Translation: CASSTGGPGNTIYF.

This sequence joins TRBV6-4 and TRBJ2-1; D unresolved. The V and J ends lost 2 bases and 0 bases respectively, with 8 bases between them. The CDR3 covers 15 residues. Germline V gene data show CDR1 as MRHNA and CDR2 as SNTAGT. In nucleotides, the CDR3 is TGTGCCAGCAGTGACGTGGGAAGCTCCTACAATGAGCAGTTCTTC. The encoded protein is CASSDVGSSYNEQFF.

This clone was counted a few times. Other DNA sequences within the sample encode an identical CDR3. The chain employs TRBV5-1 and TRBJ2-3; 8 nucleotides agree with TRBD2. The CDR3 covers 15 residues. Germline V CDR1 and CDR2: SGHRS, YFSETQ. The ends lost 2 bases at V and 1 base at J; junction bases unmatched: 3. The CDR3 region has the DNA TGCGCCAGCAGCTTAGCGGGAGACCGCACAGATACGCAGTATTTT. The encoded protein is CASSLAGDRTDTQYF.